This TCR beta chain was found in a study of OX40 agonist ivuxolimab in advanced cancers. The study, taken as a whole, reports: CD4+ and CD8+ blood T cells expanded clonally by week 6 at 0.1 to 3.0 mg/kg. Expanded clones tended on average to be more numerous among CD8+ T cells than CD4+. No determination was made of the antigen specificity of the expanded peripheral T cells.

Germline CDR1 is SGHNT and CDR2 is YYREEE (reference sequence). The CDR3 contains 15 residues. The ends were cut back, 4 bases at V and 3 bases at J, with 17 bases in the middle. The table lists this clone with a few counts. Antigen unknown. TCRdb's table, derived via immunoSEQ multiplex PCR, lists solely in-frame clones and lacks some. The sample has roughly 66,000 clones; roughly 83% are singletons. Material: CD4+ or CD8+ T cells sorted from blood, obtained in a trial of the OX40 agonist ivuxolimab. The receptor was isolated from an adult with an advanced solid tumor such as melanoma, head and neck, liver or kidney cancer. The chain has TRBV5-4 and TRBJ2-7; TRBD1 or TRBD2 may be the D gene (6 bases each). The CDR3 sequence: CASSPGARGDYEQYF. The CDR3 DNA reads TGTGCCAGCAGCCCCGGGGCGAGGGGGGACTACGAGCAGTACTTC.